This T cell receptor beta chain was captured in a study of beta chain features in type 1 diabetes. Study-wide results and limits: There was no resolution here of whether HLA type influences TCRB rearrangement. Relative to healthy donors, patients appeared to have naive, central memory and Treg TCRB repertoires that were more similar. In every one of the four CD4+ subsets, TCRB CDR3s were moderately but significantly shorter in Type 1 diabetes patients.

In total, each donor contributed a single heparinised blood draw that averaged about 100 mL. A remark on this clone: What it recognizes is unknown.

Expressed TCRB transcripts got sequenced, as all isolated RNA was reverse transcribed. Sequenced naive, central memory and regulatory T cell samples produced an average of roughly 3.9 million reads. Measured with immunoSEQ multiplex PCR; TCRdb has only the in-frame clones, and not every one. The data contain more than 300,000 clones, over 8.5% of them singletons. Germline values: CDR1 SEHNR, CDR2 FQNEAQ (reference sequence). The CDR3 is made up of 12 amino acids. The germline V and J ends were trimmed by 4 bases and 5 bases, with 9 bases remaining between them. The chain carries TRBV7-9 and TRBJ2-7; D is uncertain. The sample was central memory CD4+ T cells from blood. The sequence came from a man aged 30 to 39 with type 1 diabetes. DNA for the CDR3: TGTGCCAGCAGCTCTTACCTGAACGAGCAGTACTTC. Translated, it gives CASSSYLNEQYF.